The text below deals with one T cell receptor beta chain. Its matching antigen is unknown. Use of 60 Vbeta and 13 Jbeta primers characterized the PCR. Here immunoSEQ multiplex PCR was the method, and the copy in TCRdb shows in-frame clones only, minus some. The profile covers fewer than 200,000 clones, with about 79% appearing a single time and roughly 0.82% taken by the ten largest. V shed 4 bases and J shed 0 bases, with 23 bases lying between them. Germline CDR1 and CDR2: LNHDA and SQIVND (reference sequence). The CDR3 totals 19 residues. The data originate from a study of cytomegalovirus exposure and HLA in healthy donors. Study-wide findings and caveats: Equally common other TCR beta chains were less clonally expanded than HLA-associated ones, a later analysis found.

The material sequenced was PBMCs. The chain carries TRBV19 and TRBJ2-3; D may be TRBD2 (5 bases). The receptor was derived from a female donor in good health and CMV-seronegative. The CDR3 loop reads CASSTFGLSTQTSTDTQYF. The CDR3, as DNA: TGTGCCAGTAGTACCTTCGGACTCTCGACTCAAACTAGCACAGATACGCAGTATTTT.